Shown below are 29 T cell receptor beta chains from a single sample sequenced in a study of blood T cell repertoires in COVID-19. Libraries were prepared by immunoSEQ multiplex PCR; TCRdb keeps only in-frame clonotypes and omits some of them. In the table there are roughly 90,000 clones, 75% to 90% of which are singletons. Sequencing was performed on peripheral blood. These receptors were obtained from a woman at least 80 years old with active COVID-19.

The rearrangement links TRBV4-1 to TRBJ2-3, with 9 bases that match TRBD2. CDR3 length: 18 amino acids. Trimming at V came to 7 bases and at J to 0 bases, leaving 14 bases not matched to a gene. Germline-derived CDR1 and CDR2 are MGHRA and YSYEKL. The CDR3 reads CASNPRTSADSSTDTQYF. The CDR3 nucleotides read TGCGCCAGCAACCCAAGGACTAGCGCGGATTCTAGCACAGATACGCAGTATTTT.

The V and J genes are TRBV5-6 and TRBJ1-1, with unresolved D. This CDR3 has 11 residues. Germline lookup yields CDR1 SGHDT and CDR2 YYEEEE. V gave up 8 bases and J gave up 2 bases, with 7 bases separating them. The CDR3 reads CASTANTEAFF. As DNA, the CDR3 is TGTGCCAGTACAGCTAACACTGAAGCTTTCTTT.

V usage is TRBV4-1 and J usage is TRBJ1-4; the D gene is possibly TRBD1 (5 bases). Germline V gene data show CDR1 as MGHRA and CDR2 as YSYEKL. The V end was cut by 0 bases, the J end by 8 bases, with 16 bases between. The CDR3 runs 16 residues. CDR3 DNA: TGCGCCAGCAGCCAAGATCTTGGGCAGGGATGGGAAAAACTGTTTTTT. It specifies CASSQDLGQGWEKLFF.

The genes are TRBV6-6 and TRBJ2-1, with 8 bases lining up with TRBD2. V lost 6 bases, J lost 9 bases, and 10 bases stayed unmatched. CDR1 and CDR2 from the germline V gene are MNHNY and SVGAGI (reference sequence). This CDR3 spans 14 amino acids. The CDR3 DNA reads TGTGCCAGCAGACGAGTTGCGGGAGGAAGTGAGCAGTTCTTC. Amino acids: CASRRVAGGSEQFF.

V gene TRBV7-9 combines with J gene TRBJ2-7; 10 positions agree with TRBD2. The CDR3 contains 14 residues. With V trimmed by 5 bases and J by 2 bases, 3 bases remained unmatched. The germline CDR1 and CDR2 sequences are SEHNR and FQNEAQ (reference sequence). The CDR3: CASSQSGRAYEQYF. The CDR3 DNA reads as TGTGCCAGCAGCCAAAGCGGGAGGGCCTACGAGCAGTACTTC.

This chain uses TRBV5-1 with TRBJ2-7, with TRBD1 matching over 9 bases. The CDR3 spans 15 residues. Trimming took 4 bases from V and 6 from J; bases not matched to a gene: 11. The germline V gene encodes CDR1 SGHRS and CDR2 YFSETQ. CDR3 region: CASSPNAGTGFEQYF. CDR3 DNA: TGCGCCAGCAGCCCCAACGCCGGGACAGGGTTCGAGCAGTACTTC.

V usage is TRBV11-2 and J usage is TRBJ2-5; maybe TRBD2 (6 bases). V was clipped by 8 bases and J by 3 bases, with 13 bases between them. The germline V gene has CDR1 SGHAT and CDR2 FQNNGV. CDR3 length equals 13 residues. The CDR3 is CASARDREETQYF. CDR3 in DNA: TGTGCCAGCGCGCGGGACCGGGAAGAGACCCAGTACTTC.

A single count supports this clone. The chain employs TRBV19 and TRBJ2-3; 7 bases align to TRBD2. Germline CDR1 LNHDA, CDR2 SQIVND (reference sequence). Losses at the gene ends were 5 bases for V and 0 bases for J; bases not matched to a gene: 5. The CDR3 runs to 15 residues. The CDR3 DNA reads TGTGCCAGTAGTTGGACTAGTCTTAGCACAGATACGCAGTATTTT. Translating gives CASSWTSLSTDTQYF.

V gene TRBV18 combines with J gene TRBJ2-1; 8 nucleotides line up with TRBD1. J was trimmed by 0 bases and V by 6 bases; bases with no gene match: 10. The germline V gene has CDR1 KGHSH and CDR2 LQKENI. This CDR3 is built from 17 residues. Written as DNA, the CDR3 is TGTGCCAGCTCTTCACCAATCGGGACAGGCTCCTACAATGAGCAGTTCTTC. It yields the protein CASSSPIGTGSYNEQFF.

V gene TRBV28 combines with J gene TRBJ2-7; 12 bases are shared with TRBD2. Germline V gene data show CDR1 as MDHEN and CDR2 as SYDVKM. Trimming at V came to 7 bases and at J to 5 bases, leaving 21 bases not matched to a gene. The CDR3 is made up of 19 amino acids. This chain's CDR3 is CASTKKVGALAGGPNEQYF. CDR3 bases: TGTGCCAGCACCAAAAAGGTCGGGGCGCTAGCGGGAGGGCCGAACGAGCAGTACTTC.

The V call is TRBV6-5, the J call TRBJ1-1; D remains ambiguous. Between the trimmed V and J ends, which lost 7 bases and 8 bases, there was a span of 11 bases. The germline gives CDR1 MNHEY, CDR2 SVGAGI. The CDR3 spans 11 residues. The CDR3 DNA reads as TGTGCCAGCACCCTTGGACTAGAAGCTTTCTTT. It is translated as CASTLGLEAFF.

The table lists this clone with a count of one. CDR3 region: CASSSRQIPSYNSPLHF. The CDR3 DNA sequence: TGTGCCAGCAGTTCTAGACAGATACCCTCCTATAATTCACCCCTCCACTTT. This chain uses TRBV27 with TRBJ1-6, with D maybe TRBD1 (5 bases). The CDR3 runs to 17 residues. V was pared by 4 bases and J by 0 bases, with 13 bases between. The germline CDR1 and CDR2 sequences are MNHEY and SMNVEV (reference sequence).

The CDR3 DNA follows: TGTGCCAGCAGTTATCTCGTGAATTCACCCCTCCACTTT. Translating it yields CASSYLVNSPLHF. The chain employs TRBV6-2 or TRBV6-3 and TRBJ1-6; D is undetermined. CDR1 is MNHEY and CDR2 is SVGEGT in the germline V gene. V lost 3 bases to trimming and J lost 7 bases, with 7 bases between them. This CDR3 has 13 amino acids.

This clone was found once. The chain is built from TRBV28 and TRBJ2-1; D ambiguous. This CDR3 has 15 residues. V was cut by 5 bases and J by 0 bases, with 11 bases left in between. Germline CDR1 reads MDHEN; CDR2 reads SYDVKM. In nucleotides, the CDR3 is TGTGCCAGCAGTGTCATGGCTAGCTCCTACAATGAGCAGTTCTTC. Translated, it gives CASSVMASSYNEQFF.

The CDR3 spells CASSVGPPLREQYF. In DNA form, the CDR3 reads TGTGCCAGCAGCGTAGGTCCGCCCCTACGTGAGCAGTACTTC. The rearrangement joins TRBV9 to TRBJ2-7; D is undetermined. The germline gives CDR1 SGDLS, CDR2 YYNGEE. V lost 0 bases to trimming and J lost 7 bases, with 14 bases between them. There are 14 residues in the CDR3.

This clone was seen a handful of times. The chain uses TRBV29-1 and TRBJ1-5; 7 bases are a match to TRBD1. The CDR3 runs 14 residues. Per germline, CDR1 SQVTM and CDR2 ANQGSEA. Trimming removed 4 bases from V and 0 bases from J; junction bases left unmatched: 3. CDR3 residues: CSVARGDSNQPQHF. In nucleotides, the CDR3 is TGCAGCGTTGCCAGGGGGGATAGCAATCAGCCCCAGCATTTT.

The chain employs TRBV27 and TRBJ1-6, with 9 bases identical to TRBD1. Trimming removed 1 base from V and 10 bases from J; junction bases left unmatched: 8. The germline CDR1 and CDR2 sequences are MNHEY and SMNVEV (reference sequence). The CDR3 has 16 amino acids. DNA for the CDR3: TGTGCCAGCAGTTTATATCCGGACAGGGGTGGGTCACCCCTCCACTTT. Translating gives CASSLYPDRGGSPLHF.

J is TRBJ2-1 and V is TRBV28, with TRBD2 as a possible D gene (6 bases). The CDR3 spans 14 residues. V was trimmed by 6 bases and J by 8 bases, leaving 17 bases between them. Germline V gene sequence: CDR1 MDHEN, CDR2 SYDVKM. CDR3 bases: TGTGCCAGCAGGAGGGCCGGGAGCGTCGATGAGCAGTTCTTC. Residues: CASRRAGSVDEQFF.

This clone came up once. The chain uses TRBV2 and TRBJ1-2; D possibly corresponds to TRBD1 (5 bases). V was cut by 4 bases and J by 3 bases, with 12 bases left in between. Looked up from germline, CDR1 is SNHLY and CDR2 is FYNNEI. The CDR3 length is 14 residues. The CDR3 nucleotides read TGTGCCAGCAGTGGCCAGGGTGTATACTATGGCTACACCTTC. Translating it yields CASSGQGVYYGYTF.

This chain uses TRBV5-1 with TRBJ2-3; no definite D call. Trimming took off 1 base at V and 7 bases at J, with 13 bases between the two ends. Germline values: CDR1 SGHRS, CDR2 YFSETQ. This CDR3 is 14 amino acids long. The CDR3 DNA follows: TGCGCCAGCAGCTTGCAGGCGACCAAAAATACGCAGTATTTT. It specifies CASSLQATKNTQYF.

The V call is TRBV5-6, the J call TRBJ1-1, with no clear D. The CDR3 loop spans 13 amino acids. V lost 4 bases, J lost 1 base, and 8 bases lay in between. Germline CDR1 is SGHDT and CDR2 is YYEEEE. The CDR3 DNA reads TGTGCCAGCAGCCCCCCGGGGAACACTGAAGCTTTCTTT. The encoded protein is CASSPPGNTEAFF.

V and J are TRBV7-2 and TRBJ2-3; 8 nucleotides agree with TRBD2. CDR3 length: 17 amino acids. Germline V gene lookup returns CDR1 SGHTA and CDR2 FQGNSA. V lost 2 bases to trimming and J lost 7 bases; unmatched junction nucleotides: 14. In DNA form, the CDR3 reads TGTGCCAGCAGCTTAAGTCTAAGCGGGAGTTTCATGAATACGCAGTATTTT. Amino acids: CASSLSLSGSFMNTQYF.

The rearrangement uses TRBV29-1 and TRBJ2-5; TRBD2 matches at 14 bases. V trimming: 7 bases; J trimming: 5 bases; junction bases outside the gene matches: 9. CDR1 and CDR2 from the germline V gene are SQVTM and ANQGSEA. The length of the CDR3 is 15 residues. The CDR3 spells CSGGLAGVPSETQYF. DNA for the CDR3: TGCAGCGGGGGACTAGCGGGAGTCCCCTCGGAGACCCAGTACTTC.

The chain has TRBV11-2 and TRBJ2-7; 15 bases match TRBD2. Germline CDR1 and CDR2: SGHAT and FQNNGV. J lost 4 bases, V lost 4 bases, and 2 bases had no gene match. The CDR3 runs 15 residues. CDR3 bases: TGTGCCAGCAGCTGGACTAGCGGGAGGGGATACGAGCAGTACTTC. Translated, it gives CASSWTSGRGYEQYF.

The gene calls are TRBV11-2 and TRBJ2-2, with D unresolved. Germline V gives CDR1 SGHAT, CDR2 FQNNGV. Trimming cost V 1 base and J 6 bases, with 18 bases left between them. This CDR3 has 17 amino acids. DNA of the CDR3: TGTGCCAGCAGCTTAGTCTTTGGAAGAGGAAAAGCCGGGGAGCTGTTTTTT. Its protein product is CASSLVFGRGKAGELFF.

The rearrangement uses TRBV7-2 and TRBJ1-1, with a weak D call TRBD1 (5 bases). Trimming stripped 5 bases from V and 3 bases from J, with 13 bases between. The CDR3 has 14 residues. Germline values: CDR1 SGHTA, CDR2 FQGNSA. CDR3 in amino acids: CASSHRGGYTEAFF. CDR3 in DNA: TGTGCCAGCAGCCATAGGGGAGGATACACTGAAGCTTTCTTT.

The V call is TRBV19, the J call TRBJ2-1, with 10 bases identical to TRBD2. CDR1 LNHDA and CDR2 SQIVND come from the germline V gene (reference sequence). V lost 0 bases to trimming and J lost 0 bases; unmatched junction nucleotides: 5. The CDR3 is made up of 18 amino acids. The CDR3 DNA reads TGTGCCAGTAGTATAGAACTAGCGGGACGGAGCTCCTACAATGAGCAGTTCTTC. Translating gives CASSIELAGRSSYNEQFF.

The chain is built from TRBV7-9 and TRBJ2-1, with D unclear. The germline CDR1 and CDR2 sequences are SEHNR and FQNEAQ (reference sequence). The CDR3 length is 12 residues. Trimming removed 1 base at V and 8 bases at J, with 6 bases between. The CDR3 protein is CASSLVGDEQFF. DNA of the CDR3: TGTGCCAGCAGCTTAGTGGGCGATGAGCAGTTCTTC.

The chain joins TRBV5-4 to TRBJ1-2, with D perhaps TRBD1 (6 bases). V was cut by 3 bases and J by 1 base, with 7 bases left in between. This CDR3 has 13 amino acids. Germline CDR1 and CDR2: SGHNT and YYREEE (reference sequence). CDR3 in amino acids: CASSYRVNYGYTF. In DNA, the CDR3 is TGTGCCAGCAGCTACAGGGTTAACTATGGCTACACCTTC.